Sequencing of this TCR beta chain was carried out in a study of regulatory T cells in long-lasting Graves disease (dated by TCRdb to about 2021). For the study in its entirety: Persistent Graves' disease was defined as persistently positive TSH receptor autoantibodies together with antithyroid drug treatment for over 5 years. This study used TCR sequencing and RNA sequencing of peripheral blood to compare persistent Graves' disease patients against newly diagnosed Graves' disease patients. A total of roughly 35 samples underwent TCR sequencing: some 13 from persistent and about 20 from newly diagnosed Graves' disease patients. The study was registered as a clinical trial and conducted in China. Persistent Graves' disease patients in the clinical cohort had taken antithyroid drugs for about 10.3 years on average.

The research as a whole found: Only the TCR beta chain was sequenced and analyzed. Compared with newly diagnosed patients, persistent Graves' disease patients had lower TCR Shannon entropy and fewer highly expanded clones, which suggests clonal expansion. Because the primary lesion, thyroid tissue, could not be accessed, the study looked at peripheral blood alone. Patients with persistent disease shared more public clonotypes (approximately 2,500) than newly diagnosed patients did (966). Persistent disease showed preferential use of TRBV28, TRBJ1-2 and TRBJ2-5, whereas newly diagnosed disease favored TRBV20-1 and TRBJ2-1. The authors noted that the small sample size was a limitation that may lower accuracy.

Library construction relied on multiplex PCR. Data came from an Illumina HiSeq 4000. CDR3 regions were amplified by Arm-PCR with iRepertoire HTBI primers to construct TCR beta libraries. Gel purification was performed on PCR products prior to sequencing. As for how the authors treated the data: Gene usage analysis of CDR3 amino acid clonotypes used the 62 TRBV and around 14 TRBJ segments found across samples. Filtered high-quality paired reads were merged into contigs using COPE and FqMerger. BLAST was used to align contigs to the IMGT TRBV, TRBD and TRBJ reference genes, and CDR3 was defined following IMGT. Any clonotype with a frequency above 0.1% was counted as a highly expanded clone. Shannon entropy was used to measure repertoire diversity, and the Gini coefficient was used to measure V-J evenness. A clonotype was considered public if more than one individual shared it. TCRdb itself trimmed the public reads at Q25 with fastp, ran MiXCR and retained productive beta chains. Each entry merges the rows of one CDR3 protein and shows their most common DNA and genes. These V and J calls are TCRdb output, not the study's own analysis. The table for this sample lists about 660,000 distinct CDR3 sequences; around 30% of them were counted only once. The ten biggest clones cover 42% of the sample.

This clonotype has ten or more counts. Its specific antigen is unknown. There are no base qualities to consult, and no much larger clone falls within one base. V is trimmed back by 6 bases and J by 3 bases, and the junction contains 4 bases that no gene match accounts for. The germline V gene encodes CDR1 MDHEN and CDR2 SYDVKM. Measured from the cysteine to the phenylalanine, the CDR3 is 13 residues long. Solely the CDR3 DNA is kept, with 39 bases framed from the first base. The sample's time point label, in plain terms: persistent/refractory GD, antithyroid drugs over 5 years with positive TRAb. For both TCR sequencing and RNA sequencing, RNA was extracted from PBMCs using TRIzol. The diagnosis of Graves' disease was made according to American Thyroid Association guidelines. Recruitment of patients was carried out at an endocrinology department in Xi'an, China. Each patient gave around 9.2 milliliters of peripheral blood, collected in an EDTA anticoagulant tube. Ficoll Paque Plus density gradient separation was used to isolate PBMCs, and no additional T cell sorting was done. RNA quality was checked with an Agilent 2100 Bioanalyzer and agarose gel, and concentration with a NanoDrop 2000.

The chain uses TRBV28 and TRBJ2-7; 8 nucleotides in the junction match TRBD2. Sequenced material: peripheral blood mononuclear cells (PBMCs), taken when the disease was refractory, from a patient treated with antithyroid drugs. The source is a female donor with Graves disease. The nucleotides read TGTGCCAGCAGCTCACGGGGGGGCTACGAGCAGTACTTC. The resulting protein is CASSSRGGYEQYF.